This T cell receptor beta chain derives from a study of blood T cell repertoires in COVID-19. As for the study in general: Whether acute or convalescent, the COVID-19 samples came from the United States, Italy and Spain.

This table comes from immunoSEQ multiplex PCR, and its TCRdb copy is limited to in-frame clones, with some not included. The table lists around 230,000 clones, about 86% of them singletons. The germline CDR1 and CDR2 sequences are LGHDT and YNNKEL (reference sequence). V lost 4 bases and J lost 0, with 7 bases in between. The CDR3 loop spans 13 amino acids. Sequenced sample: PBMCs or T cells enriched from blood (not recorded which). The chain has TRBV3-1 (or the pseudogene TRBV3-2) and TRBJ2-7, with D tentatively TRBD1 (5 bases). This receptor was taken from a woman aged 40 to 55 with acute COVID-19. This CDR3 is CASSRGDSYEQYF. The DNA of the CDR3 is TGTGCCAGCAGCCGGGGCGACTCCTACGAGCAGTACTTC.